The T cell receptor beta chain described here comes from a study of T cell responses to AZD1222 COVID-19 vaccine. V lost 3 bases, J lost 5 bases, and 13 bases lay in between. Germline CDR1 is SGHAT and CDR2 is FQNNGV. The CDR3 sequence is 14 residues long. Overall study results and limits: Along spike, vaccine-associated CD4 TCRs were found throughout, with dominance at 160-218 and 743-854.

Sequenced by immunoSEQ multiplex PCR; TCRdb stores in-frame clones only, minus some. The data contain tens of thousands of clones, roughly nine tenths of them singletons. Points on this clone: Its antigen is not identified.

The source was peripheral blood, collected on day 0 of AZD1222 vaccination. The J gene is TRBJ2-5, the V gene TRBV11-2; possible D gene TRBD2, 5 bases. The receptor was derived from an adult in good health. The CDR3 protein is CASSFGPGRETQYF. The CDR3 nucleotides read TGTGCCAGCAGCTTCGGACCGGGAAGGGAGACCCAGTACTTC.